This T cell receptor beta chain was sequenced for a study of early T cells in non-severe SARS-CoV-2 infection (dated by TCRdb to about 2021). In terms of the full investigation: Because TCR sequencing relied on bulk RNA taken from unsorted whole blood, pairing of alpha and beta chains was not possible.

Findings and caveats that apply to the study as a whole: Matching against VDJdb was skewed toward anti-spike CD8 responses, likely underestimated virus-specific expansions, and missed private and CD4 specificities.

Libraries came from 5' RACE. The sample was run on a NextSeq 500. To correct for sequencing error and PCR bias, the TCR library protocol tagged individual cDNA molecules with unique molecular identifiers. TCR alpha and beta chains were both sequenced, and the abundances of alpha and beta sequences in each sample were closely correlated with each other. In the source study's methods: Decombinator V4 was used to annotate TCR sequences for V gene, J gene and CDR3. TCRs were defined as expanded if a significant change between any two time points was detected under a Poisson model with p below 0.0001. TCR abundances were normalised to the total number of TCRs sequenced per sample and were expressed as counts per million. TRAV1-2 paired with TRAJ12, TRAJ20 or TRAJ33 defined MAIT TCRs, while TRAV10 paired with TRAJ18 defined iNKT TCRs. VDJdb, accessed 1 November 2021, was searched for CMV, EBV and SARS-CoV-2 annotated TCRs, excluding TCRs annotated for multiple antigens. TCRdb trimmed the raw reads at Q25, called clones with MiXCR and kept productive beta chains. Every entry covers one CDR3 protein and lists the most common genes and DNA from its rows. For this entry, the V and J calls and clone size follow TCRdb and not the study's own pipeline. For this sample there are around 68,000 distinct CDR3 sequences; 10% to 15% appear just once. The ten largest clones take up roughly 1.4% of the sample.

CDR1 and CDR2, looked up from the germline V gene, are SNHLY and FYNNEI. V is cut back by 7 bases and J by 2 bases, with 17 bases in the junction unmatched. The CDR3 spans 18 residues, from the cysteine through the phenylalanine. Here the CDR3 DNA is all that survives: 54 bases in frame from base 1. This was a case-control study nested in a cohort of healthcare workers in London, UK, who had nasopharyngeal swab PCR tests and blood samples taken every week. Healthcare workers were enrolled in the week of the UK lockdown, from 23 to 31 March 2020, and were followed every week for up to roughly 15 weeks. Points on this clonotype: Its specific antigen is unknown. One base away there is no much larger clone; base qualities are not given.

The origin of this receptor is an adult who was a healthcare worker with PCR-confirmed SARS-CoV-2 infection or an uninfected control (not recorded which). Source: whole blood, taken at baseline. The V gene is TRBV2 and the J gene is TRBJ2-3, and TRBD2 matches 8 of the central bases. In nucleotides, the sequence is TGTGCCAGCAATGGACTAGCCCCTACTCCACGATTCACAGATACGCAGTATTTT. Its amino acids are CASNGLAPTPRFTDTQYF.